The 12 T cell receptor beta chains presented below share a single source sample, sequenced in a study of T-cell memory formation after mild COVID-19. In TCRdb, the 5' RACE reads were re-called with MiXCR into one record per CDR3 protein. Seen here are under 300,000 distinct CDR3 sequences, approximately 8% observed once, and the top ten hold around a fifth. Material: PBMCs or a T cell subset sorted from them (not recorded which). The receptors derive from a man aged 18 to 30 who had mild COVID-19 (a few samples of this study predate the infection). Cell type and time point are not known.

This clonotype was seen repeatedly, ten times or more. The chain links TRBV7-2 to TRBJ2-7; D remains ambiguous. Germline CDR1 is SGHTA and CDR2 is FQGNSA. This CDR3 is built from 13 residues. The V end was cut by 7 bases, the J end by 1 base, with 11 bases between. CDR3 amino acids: CASTPGSSYEQYF. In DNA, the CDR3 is TGTGCCAGCACCCCCGGTTCTTCCTACGAGCAGTACTTC.

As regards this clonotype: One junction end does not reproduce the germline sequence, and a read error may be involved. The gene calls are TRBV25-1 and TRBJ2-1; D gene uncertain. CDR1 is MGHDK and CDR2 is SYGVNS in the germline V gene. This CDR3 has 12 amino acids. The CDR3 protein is CASSTGYSEQFF. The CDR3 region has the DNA TGTGCCAGCAGTACTGGGTACAGTGAGCAGTTCTTC.

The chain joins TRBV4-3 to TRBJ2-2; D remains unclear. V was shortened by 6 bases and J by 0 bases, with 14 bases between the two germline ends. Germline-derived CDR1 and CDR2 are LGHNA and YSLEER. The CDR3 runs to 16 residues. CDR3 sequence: CASRSLGKSNTGELFF. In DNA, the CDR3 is TGCGCCAGCAGATCGTTAGGGAAGTCGAACACCGGGGAGCTGTTTTTT.

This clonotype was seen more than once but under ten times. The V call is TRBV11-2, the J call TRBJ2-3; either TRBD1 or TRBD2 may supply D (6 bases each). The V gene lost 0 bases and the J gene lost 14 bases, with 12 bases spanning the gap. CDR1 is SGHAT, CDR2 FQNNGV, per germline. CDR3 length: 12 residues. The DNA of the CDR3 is TGTGCCAGCAGCTTAGACAGGGGAGGTTCGTATTTT. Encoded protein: CASSLDRGGSYF.

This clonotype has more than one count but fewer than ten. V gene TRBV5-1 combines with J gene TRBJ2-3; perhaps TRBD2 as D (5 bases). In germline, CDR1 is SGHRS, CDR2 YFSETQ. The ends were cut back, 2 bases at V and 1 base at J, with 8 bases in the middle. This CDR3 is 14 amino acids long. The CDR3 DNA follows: TGCGCCAGCAGCTTCGGGGAAGGCACAGATACGCAGTATTTT. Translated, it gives CASSFGEGTDTQYF.

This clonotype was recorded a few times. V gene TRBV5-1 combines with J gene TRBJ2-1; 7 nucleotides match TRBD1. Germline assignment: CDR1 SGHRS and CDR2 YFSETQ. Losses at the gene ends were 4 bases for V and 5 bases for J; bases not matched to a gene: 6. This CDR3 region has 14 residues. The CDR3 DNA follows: TGCGCCAGCAGCCAAGGACAGGTCAACAATGAGCAGTTCTTC. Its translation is CASSQGQVNNEQFF.

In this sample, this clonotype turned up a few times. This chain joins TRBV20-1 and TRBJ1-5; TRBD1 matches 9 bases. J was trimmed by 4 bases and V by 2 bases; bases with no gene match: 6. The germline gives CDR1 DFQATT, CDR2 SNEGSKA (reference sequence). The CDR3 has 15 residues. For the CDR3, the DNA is TGCAGTGCTAGAAAACCGGGACAGGGAAATCAGCCCCAGCATTTT. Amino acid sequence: CSARKPGQGNQPQHF.

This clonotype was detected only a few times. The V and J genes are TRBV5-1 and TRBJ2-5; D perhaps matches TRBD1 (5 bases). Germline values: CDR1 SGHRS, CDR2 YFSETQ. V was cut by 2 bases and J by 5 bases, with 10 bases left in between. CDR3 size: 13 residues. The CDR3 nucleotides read TGCGCCAGCAGCTTTGGGTCAGGGGAGACCCAGTACTTC. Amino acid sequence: CASSFGSGETQYF. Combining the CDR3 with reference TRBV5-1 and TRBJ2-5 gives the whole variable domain KAGVTQTPRYLIKTRGQQVTLSCSPISGHRSVSWYQQTPGQGLQFLFEYFSETQRNKGNFPGRFSGRQFSNSRSEMNVSTLELGDSALYLCASSFGSGETQYFGPGTRLLVL.

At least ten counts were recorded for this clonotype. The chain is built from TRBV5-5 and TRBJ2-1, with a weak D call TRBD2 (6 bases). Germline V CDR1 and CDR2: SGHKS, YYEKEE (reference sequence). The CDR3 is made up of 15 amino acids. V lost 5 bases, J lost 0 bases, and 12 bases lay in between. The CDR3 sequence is CASRRLDGSYNEQFF. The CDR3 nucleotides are TGTGCCAGCAGGCGACTAGACGGCTCCTACAATGAGCAGTTCTTC.

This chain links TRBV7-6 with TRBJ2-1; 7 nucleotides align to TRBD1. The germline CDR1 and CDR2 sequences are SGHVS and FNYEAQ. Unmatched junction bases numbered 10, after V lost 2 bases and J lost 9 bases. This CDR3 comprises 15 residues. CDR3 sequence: CASSLNGQVGGEQFF. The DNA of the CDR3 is TGTGCCAGCAGCTTAAATGGACAGGTTGGGGGTGAGCAGTTCTTC.

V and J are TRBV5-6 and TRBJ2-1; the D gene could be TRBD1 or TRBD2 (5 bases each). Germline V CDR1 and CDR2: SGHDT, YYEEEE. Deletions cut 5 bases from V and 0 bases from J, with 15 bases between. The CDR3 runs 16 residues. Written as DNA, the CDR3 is TGTGCCAGCAGTTTATGGGGGTGGGCCTCCTACAATGAGCAGTTCTTC. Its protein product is CASSLWGWASYNEQFF. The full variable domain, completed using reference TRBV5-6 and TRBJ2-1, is DAGVTQSPTHLIKTRGQQVTLRCSPKSGHDTVSWYQQALGQGPQFIFQYYEEEERQRGNFPDRFSGHQFPNYSSELNVNALLLGDSALYLCASSLWGWASYNEQFFGPGTRLTVL.

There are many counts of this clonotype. The CDR3: CASSPGNEQYF. The DNA for the CDR3 is TGCGCCAGCAGCCCCGGGAACGAGCAGTACTTC. The chain carries TRBV5-1 and TRBJ2-7; maybe TRBD2 (5 bases). CDR3 length: 11 amino acids. V was shortened by 4 bases and J by 5 bases, with 7 bases between the two germline ends. Per the germline V gene, CDR1 is SGHRS and CDR2 is YFSETQ.